The source of this T cell receptor beta chain is a study of cytotoxic CD8 clonotypes in ibrutinib-treated CLL. Germline CDR1 and CDR2: MNHNS and SASEGT. The junction had 8 bases not matched to a gene; V was cut back by 4 bases and J by 3 bases. The CDR3 loop spans 16 amino acids. Clones were sequenced by immunoSEQ multiplex PCR, and TCRdb holds only the in-frame ones, with some missing. The sample shows around 310,000 clones, 70% to 80% of them seen only once. The gene calls are TRBV6-1 and TRBJ2-2; 7 positions match TRBD1. The receptor comes from a human donor with chronic lymphocytic leukemia. The specimen was PBMCs, collected before ibrutinib treatment. The CDR3 region is CASSGQGRAYTGELFF. The CDR3 nucleotides read TGTGCCAGCAGTGGACAGGGCAGGGCTTACACCGGGGAGCTGTTTTTT.